This T cell receptor beta chain was captured in a study of blood T cell repertoires in COVID-19. Whole-study context: Researchers got acute and convalescent COVID-19 samples from the United States, Italy and Spain. PBMCs, B-cell-depleted T cells, or T cells were the source of the cDNA or gDNA that made up the material.

The CDR3 sequence is 14 residues long. Germline V gene lookup returns CDR1 MGHRA and CDR2 YSYEKL. After removal of 5 bases from V and 6 bases from J, the junction contained 8 bases not matched to a gene. Authors' methods: Nucleated cell number was recorded as an estimate derived from reference gene primer amplification. Generated by immunoSEQ multiplex PCR, the TCRdb table keeps only in-frame clones and is missing some. D and trimming come from the DNA, and the V and J calls and clone size come from that table. The table shows around 74,000 clones, with roughly 90% occurring only once. This receptor was identified in a woman of 80 years or more with active or convalescent COVID-19. Sample: peripheral blood. The chain joins TRBV4-1 to TRBJ2-7; 9 nucleotides align to TRBD1. For the CDR3, the DNA is TGCGCCAGCAGCTCAGGACAGGGGTCGGGCGAGCAGTACTTC. Its protein product is CASSSGQGSGEQYF.